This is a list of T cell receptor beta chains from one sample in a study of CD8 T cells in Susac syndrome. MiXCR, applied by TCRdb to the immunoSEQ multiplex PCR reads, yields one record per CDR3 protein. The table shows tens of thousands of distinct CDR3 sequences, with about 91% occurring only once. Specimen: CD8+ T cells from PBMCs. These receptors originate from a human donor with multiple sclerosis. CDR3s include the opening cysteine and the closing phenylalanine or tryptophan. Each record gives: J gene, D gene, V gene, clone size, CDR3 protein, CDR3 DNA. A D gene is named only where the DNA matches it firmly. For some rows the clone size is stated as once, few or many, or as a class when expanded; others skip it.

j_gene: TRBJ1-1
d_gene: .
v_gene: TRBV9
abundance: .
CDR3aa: CASSVGSGFMNTEAFF
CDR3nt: TGTGCCAGCAGCGTAGGTTCCGGCTTTATGAACACTGAAGCTTTCTTT

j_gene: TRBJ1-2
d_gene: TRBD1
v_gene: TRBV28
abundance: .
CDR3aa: CASSLPGQGGYGYTF
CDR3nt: TGTGCCAGCAGTCTCCCGGGACAGGGAGGCTATGGCTACACCTTC

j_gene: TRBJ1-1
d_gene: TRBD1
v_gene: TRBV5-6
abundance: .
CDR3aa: CASSIGQVAFF
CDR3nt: TGTGCCAGCAGCATCGGACAGGTGGCTTTCTTT

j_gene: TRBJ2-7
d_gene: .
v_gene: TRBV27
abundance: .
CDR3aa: CASSFGPRSSYEQYF
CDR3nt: TGTGCCAGCAGTTTTGGACCCAGGAGCTCCTACGAGCAGTACTTC

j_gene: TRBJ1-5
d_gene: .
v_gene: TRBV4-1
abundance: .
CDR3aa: CASSQDGGQPLNQPQHF
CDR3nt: TGCGCCAGCAGCCAAGATGGAGGCCAGCCACTTAATCAGCCCCAGCATTTT

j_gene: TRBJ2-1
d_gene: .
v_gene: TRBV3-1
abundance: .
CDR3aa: CASSQVTGPSYNEQFF
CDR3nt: TGTGCCAGCAGCCAAGTAACGGGACCTTCGTACAATGAGCAGTTCTTC

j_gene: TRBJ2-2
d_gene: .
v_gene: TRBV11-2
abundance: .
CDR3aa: CASSLFRNTGELFF
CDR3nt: TGTGCCAGCAGCTTATTTAGGAACACCGGGGAGCTGTTTTTT

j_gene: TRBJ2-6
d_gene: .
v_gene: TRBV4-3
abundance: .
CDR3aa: CASSQVGSSSGANVLTF
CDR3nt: TGCGCCAGCAGCCAAGTGGGTAGTAGCTCTGGGGCCAACGTCCTGACTTTC

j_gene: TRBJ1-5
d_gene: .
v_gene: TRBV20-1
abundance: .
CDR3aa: CSAYDRLHAISPQHF
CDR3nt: TGCAGTGCTTATGACAGGCTTCATGCTATCAGTCCCCAGCATTTT

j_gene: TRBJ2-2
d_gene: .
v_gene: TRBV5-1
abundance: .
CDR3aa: CASSTDSRAGGELFF
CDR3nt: TGCGCCAGCAGCACCGACTCCCGCGCGGGCGGGGAGCTGTTTTTT

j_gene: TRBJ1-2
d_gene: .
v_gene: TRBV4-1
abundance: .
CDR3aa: CASSQDKEGYTF
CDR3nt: TGCGCCAGCAGCCAAGACAAAGAGGGCTACACCTTC

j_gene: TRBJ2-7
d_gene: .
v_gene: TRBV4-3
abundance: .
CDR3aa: CASSQDPPGAISEQYF
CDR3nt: TGCGCCAGCAGCCAAGATCCCCCGGGAGCTATTTCCGAGCAGTACTTC

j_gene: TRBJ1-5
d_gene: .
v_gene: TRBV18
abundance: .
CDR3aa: CASSPPPLTGLPQHF
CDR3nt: TGTGCCAGCTCACCGCCACCGCTCACAGGGCTGCCCCAGCATTTT

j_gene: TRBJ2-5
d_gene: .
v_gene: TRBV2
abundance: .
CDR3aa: CASSDQGFETQYF
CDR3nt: TGTGCCAGCAGCGACCAGGGGTTTGAGACCCAGTACTTC

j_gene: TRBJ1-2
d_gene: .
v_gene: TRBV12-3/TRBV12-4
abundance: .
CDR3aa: CASGLGSNYGYTF
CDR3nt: TGTGCCAGCGGCCTCGGCAGCAACTATGGCTACACCTTC

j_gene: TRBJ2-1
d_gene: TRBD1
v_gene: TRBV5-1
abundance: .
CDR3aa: CASSSGTGLSEQFF
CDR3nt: TGCGCCAGCAGCTCCGGGACAGGGTTAAGTGAGCAGTTCTTC

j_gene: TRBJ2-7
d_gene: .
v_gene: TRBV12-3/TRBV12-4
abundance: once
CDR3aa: CASTPHGSYEQYF
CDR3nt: TGTGCCAGCACTCCACATGGATCCTACGAGCAGTACTTC

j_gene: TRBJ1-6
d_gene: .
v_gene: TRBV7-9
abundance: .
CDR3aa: CASSSRDRVGDLHF
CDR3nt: TGTGCCAGCAGCTCCCGGGACCGGGTGGGGGACCTCCACTTT

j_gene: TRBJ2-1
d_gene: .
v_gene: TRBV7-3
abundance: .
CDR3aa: CASSLRGRQSYNEQFF
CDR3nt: TGTGCCAGCAGCTTAAGAGGGAGGCAGAGCTACAATGAGCAGTTCTTC

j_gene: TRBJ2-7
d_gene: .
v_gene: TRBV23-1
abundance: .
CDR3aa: CASTYTQGSHEQYF
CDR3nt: TGCGCCAGCACCTACACCCAGGGGAGCCACGAGCAGTACTTC

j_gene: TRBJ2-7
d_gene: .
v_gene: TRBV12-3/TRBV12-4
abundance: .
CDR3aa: CASSLAGTGVEQYF
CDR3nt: TGTGCCAGCAGTTTAGCGGGCACAGGCGTCGAGCAGTACTTC

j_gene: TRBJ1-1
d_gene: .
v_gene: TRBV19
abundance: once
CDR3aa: CASGWVLPNTEAFF
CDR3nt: TGTGCCAGTGGATGGGTTCTTCCGAACACTGAAGCTTTCTTT

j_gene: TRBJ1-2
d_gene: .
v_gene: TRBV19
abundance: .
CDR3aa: CASTPWAMNYGYTF
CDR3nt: TGTGCCAGTACCCCGTGGGCGATGAACTATGGCTACACCTTC

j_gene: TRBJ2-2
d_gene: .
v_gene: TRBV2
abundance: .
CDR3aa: CASTSLYPRSGELFF
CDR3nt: TGTGCCAGCACGTCCCTATACCCCAGAAGCGGGGAGCTGTTTTTT

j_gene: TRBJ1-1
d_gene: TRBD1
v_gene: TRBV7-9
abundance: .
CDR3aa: CASRPGTDEAFF
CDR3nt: TGTGCCAGCAGACCTGGGACAGATGAAGCTTTCTTT

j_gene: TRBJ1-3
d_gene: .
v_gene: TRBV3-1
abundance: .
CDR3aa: CASSYDPSGNTIYF
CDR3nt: TGTGCCAGCAGCTATGACCCCTCTGGAAACACCATATATTTT

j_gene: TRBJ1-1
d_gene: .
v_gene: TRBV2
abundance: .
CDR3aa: CASTMGTEAFF
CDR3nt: TGTGCCAGCACCATGGGGACTGAAGCTTTCTTT

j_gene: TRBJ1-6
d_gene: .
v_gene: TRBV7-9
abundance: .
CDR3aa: CASSPLRGAADNSPLHF
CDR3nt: TGTGCCAGCAGCCCGCTCAGAGGGGCCGCCGATAATTCACCCCTCCACTTT

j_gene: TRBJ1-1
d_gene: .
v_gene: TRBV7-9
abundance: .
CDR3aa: CASSLPGGITEAFF
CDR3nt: TGTGCCAGCAGCTTGCCCGGGGGCATCACTGAAGCTTTCTTT

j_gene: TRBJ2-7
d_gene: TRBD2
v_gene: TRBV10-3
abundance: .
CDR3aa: CAIRGLAEGSYEQYF
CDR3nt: TGTGCCATCAGGGGACTAGCGGAGGGCTCCTACGAGCAGTACTTC

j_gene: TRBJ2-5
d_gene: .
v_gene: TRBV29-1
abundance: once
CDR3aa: CSVDLHQETQYF
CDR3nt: TGCAGCGTTGATTTGCACCAAGAGACCCAGTACTTC

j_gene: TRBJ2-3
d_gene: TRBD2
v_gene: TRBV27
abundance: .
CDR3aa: CASSLTPPLAGVGDTQYF
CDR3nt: TGTGCCAGCAGTTTAACCCCCCCACTAGCGGGAGTCGGAGATACGCAGTATTTT

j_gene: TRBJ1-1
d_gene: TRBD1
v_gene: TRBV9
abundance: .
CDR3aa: CASSGPPGQGNNRGEAFF
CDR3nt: TGTGCCAGCAGCGGACCCCCGGGACAGGGAAATAATCGGGGCGAAGCTTTCTTT

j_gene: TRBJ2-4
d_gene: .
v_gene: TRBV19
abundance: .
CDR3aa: CASSSAPIGKNIQYF
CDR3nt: TGTGCCAGTAGTAGCGCACCCATCGGCAAAAACATTCAGTACTTC

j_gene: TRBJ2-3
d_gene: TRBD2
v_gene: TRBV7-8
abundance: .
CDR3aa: CASSVPSGGGTDTQYF
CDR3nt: TGTGCCAGCAGCGTCCCTAGCGGGGGGGGAACAGATACGCAGTATTTT

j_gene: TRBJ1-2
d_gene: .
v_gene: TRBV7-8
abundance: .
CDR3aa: CASSSLRMGQDGYTF
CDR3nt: TGTGCCAGCAGCTCACTCCGGATGGGGCAAGACGGCTACACCTTC

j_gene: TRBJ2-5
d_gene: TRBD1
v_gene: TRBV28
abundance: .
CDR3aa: CASSSQQGAGETQYF
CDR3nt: TGTGCCAGCAGTTCTCAACAGGGGGCTGGGGAGACCCAGTACTTC

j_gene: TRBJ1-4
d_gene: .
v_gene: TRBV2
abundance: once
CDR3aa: CASSSRFGAIEKLFF
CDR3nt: TGTGCCAGCAGTTCACGATTCGGCGCCATTGAAAAACTGTTTTTT

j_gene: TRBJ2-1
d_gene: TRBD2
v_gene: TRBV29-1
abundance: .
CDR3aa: CSVRGGTYNEQFF
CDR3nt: TGCAGCGTTCGGGGGGGGACCTACAATGAGCAGTTCTTC

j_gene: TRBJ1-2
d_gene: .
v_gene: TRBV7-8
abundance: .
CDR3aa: CASTPIGGTYGYTF
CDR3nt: TGTGCCAGCACCCCGATCGGAGGGACCTATGGCTACACCTTC

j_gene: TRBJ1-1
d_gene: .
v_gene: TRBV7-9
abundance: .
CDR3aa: CASSLDPKFAGEWDTEAFF
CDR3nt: TGTGCCAGCAGCTTAGACCCCAAATTTGCAGGGGAATGGGACACTGAAGCTTTCTTT

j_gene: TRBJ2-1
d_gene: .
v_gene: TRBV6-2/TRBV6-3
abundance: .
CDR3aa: CASSYSTSRSYNEQFF
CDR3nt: TGTGCCAGCAGTTACTCGACGTCTAGGTCCTACAATGAGCAGTTCTTC

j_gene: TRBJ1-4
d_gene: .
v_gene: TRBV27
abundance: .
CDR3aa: CASSLSGEEKLFF
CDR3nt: TGTGCCAGCAGTTTATCGGGGGAGGAAAAACTGTTTTTT

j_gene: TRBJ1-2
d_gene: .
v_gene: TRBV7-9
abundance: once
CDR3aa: CASSAYGPNYGYTF
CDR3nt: TGTGCCAGCAGCGCCTATGGTCCTAACTATGGCTACACCTTC

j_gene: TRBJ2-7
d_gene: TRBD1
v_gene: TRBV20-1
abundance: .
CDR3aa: CSARGTGGVEKEYF
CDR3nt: TGCAGTGCTAGAGGGACAGGGGGGGTCGAGAAGGAGTACTTC